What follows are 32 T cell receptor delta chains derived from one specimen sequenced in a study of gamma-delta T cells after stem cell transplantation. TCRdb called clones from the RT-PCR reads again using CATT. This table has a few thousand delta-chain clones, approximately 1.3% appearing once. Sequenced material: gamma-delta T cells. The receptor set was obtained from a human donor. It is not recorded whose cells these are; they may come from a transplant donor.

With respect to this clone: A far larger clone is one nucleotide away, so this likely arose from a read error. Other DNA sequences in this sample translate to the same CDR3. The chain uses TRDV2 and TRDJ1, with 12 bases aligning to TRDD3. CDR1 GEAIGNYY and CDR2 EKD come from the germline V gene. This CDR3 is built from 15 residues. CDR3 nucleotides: TGTGCCTGTGACTCAATACTGGGGGATACCGCTAAACTCATCTTT. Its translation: CACDSILGDTAKLIF.

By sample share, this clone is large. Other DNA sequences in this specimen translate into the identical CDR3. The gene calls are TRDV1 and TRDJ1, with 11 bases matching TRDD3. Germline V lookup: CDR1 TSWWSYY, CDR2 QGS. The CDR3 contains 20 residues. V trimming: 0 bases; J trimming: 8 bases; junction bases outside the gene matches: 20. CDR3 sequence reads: CALGELTHDLGDTRNRKLIF. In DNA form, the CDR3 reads TGTGCTCTTGGGGAACTTACCCACGATTTGGGGGATACGAGGAATCGGAAACTCATCTTT.

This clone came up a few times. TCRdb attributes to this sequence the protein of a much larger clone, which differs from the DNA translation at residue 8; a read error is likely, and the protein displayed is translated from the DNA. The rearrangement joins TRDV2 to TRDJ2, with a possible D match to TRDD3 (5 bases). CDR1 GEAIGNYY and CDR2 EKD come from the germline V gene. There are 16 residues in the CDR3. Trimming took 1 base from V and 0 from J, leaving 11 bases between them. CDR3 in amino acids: CACDTIGESLTAQLFF. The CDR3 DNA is TGTGCCTGTGACACAATTGGGGAGTCTTTGACAGCACAACTCTTCTTT.

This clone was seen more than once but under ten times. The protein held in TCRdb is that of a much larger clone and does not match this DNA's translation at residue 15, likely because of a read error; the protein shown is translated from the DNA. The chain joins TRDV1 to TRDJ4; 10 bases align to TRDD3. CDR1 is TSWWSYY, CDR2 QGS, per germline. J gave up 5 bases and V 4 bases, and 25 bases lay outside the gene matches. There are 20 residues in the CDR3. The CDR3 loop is CALGGLGFYPALGDARPLIF. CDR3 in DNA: TGTGCTCTTGGGGGCCTTGGTTTTTACCCAGCACTGGGGGATGCCCGGCCCCTGATCTTT.

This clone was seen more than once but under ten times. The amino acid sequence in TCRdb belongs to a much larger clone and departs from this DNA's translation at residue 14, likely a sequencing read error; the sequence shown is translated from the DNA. This CDR3 is CACDTVSPLGDKRNTDKLIF. The DNA of the CDR3 is TGTGCCTGTGACACCGTAAGTCCCTTGGGGGATAAAAGGAACACCGATAAACTCATCTTT. The V and J genes are TRDV2 and TRDJ1; 9 positions agree with TRDD3. Germline V CDR1 and CDR2: GEAIGNYY, EKD. The CDR3 covers 20 residues. V was clipped by 0 bases and J by 0 bases; unmatched bases: 16.

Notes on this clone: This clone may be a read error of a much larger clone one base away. The CDR3 coding sequence is TGTGCCTGTGGCTCAATCGGCGCCGATAAACTCATCTTT. It yields the protein CACGSIGADKLIF. This chain joins TRDV2 and TRDJ1; no definite D call. The CDR3 has 13 residues. The germline gives CDR1 GEAIGNYY, CDR2 EKD. Trimming pared 5 bases from V and 3 bases from J, leaving 12 bases between.

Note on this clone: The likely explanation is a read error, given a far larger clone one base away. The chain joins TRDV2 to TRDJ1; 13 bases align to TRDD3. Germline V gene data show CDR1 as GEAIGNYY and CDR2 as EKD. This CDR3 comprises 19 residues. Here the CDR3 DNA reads TGTGCCTGTGACACTTTGAAACTGGGGGATACGGGGTACACCGATAAACCCATCTTT. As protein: CACDTLKLGDTGYTDKPIF.

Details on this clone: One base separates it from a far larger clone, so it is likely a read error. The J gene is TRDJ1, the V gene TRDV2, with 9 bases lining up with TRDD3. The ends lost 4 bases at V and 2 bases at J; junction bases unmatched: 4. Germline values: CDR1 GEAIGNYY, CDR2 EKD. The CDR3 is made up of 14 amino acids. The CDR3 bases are TGTGCCTGTGAATCCTGGGGGATTACCGATAAACTCATCTTT. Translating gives CACESWGITDKLIF.

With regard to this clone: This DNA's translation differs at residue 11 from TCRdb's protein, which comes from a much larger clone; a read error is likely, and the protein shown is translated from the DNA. The CDR3: CACDALLGDTQNEPDKLIF. CDR3 in DNA: TGTGCCTGTGACGCTCTACTGGGGGATACGCAAAATGAACCCGATAAACTCATCTTT. The V gene is TRDV2, the J gene TRDJ1, with 13 bases lining up with TRDD3. The CDR3 runs to 19 residues. Germline V gene lookup returns CDR1 GEAIGNYY and CDR2 EKD. V lost 3 bases to trimming and J lost 3 bases; unmatched junction nucleotides: 15.

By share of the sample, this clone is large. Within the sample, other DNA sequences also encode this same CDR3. The CDR3 sequence: CACDTLSGGYHYTDKLIF. For the CDR3, the DNA is TGTGCCTGTGACACCTTATCCGGGGGATACCATTACACCGATAAACTCATCTTT. The chain couples TRDV2 to TRDJ1, with 9 bases identical to TRDD3. The CDR3 totals 18 residues. V was pared by 0 bases and J by 0 bases, with 10 bases of the junction left unmatched. Germline values: CDR1 GEAIGNYY, CDR2 EKD.

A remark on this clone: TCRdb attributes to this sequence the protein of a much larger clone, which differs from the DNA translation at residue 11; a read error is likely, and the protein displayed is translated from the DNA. The CDR3 loop reads CALGGLGFYPSLGDTRPLIF. In DNA, the CDR3 is TGTGCTCTTGGGGGCCTTGGTTTTTACCCATCACTGGGGGATACCCGGCCCCTGATCTTT. The genes are TRDV1 and TRDJ4, with 12 positions matching TRDD3. Germline trimming cut 4 bases from V and 5 bases from J; bases unmatched to any gene: 23. CDR1 and CDR2 (germline): TSWWSYY, QGS. This CDR3 has 20 amino acids.

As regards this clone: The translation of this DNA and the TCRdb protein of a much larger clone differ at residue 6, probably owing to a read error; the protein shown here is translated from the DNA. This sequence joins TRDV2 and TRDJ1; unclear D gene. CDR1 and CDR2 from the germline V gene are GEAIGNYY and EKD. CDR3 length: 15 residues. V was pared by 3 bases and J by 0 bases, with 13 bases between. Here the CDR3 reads CACDPPGPYTDKLIF. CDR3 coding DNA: TGTGCCTGTGACCCCCCGGGTCCGTACACCGATAAACTCATCTTT.

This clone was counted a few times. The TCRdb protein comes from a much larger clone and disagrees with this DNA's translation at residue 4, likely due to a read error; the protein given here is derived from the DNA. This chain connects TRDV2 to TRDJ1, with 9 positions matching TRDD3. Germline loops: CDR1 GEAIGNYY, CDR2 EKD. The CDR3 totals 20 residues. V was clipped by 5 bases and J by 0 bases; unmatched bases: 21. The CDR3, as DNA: TGTGCCTGTGGCCCCTTAGTTGCTACTGGGGGAGAATCGTACACCGATAAACTCATCTTT. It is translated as CACGPLVATGGESYTDKLIF.

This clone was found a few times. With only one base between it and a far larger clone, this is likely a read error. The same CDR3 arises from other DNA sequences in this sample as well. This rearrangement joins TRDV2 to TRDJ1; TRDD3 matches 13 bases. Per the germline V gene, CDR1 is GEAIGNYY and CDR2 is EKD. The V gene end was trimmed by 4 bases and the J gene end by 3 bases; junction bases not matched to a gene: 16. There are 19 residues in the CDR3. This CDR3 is CACDALLGDTRNEPDKLIF. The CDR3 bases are TGTGCCTGTGATGCTCTACTGGGGGATACGCGAAATGAACCCGATAAACTCATCTTT.

The CDR3 protein is CACDTNSFLRWGIRPYTDKLIF. Written as DNA, the CDR3 is TGTGCCTGTGACACGAATAGTTTCCTACGTTGGGGGATACGCCCGTACACCGATAAACTCATCTTT. The chain couples TRDV2 to TRDJ1; 11 positions agree with TRDD3. The junction had 21 bases not matched to a gene; V was cut back by 1 base and J by 0 bases. The germline CDR1 and CDR2 sequences are GEAIGNYY and EKD. The CDR3 spans 22 residues.

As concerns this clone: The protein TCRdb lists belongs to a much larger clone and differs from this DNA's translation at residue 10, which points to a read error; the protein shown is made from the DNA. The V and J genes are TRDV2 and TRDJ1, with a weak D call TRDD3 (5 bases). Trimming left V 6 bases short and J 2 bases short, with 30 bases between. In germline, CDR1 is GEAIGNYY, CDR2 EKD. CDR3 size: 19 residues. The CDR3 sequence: CACSALDTATLHPTDKLIF. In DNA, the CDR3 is TGTGCCTGTTCCGCGCTAGATACTGCAACTCTGCATCCAACCGATAAACTCATCTTT.

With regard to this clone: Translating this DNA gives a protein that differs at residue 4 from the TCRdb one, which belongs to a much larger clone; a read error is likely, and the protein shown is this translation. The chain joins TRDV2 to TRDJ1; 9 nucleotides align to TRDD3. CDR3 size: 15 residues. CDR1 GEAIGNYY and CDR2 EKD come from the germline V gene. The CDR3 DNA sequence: TGTGCCTGTGCCACCGGGGATACGTACACCGATAAACTCATCTTT. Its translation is CACATGDTYTDKLIF.

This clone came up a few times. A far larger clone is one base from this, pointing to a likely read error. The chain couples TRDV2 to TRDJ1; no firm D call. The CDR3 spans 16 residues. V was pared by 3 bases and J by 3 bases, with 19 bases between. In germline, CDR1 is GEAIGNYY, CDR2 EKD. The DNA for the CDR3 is TGTGCCTGTGACTTGTTGACCCCTCTCCCCTCCGATAAACTCATCTTT. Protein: CACDLLTPLPSDKLIF.

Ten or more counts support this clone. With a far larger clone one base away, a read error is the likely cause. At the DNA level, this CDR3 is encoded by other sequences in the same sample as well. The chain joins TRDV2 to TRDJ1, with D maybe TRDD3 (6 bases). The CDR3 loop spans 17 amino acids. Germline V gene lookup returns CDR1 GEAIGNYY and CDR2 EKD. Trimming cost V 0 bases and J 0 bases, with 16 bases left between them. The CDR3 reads CACDTLAGGEYTDKLIF. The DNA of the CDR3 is TGTGCCTGTGACACCCTGGCCGGGGGAGAGTACACCGATAAACTCATCTTT.

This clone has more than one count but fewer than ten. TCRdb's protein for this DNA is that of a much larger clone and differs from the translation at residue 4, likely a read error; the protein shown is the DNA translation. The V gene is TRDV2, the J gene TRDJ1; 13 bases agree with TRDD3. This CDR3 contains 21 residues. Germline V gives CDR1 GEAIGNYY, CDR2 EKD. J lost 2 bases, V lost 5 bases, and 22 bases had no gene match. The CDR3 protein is CACAPVLGDTNEPGETDKLIF. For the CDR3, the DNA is TGTGCCTGTGCACCAGTACTGGGGGATACGAATGAACCCGGCGAGACCGATAAACTCATCTTT.

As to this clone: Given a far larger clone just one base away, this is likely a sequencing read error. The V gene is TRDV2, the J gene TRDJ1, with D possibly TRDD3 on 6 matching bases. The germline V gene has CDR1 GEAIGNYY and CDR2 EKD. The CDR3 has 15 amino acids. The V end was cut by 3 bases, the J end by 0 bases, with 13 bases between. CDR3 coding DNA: TGTGCCTGTGACGCTCTGGGGATCTACACCGATAAACTCATCTTT. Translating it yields CACDALGIYTDKLIF.

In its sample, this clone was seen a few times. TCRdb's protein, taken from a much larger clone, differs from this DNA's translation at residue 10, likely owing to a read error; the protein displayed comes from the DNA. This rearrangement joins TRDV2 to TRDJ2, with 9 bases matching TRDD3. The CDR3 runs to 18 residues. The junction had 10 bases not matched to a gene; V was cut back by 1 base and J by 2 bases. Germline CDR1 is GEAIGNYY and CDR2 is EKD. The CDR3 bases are TGTGCCTGTGACACGATTCTGGGGGATGCGTCCTTGACAGCACAACTCTTCTTT. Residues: CACDTILGDASLTAQLFF.

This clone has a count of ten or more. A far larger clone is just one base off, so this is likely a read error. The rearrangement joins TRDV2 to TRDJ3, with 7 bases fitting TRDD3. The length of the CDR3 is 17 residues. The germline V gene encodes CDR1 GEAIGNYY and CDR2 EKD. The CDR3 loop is CACDTPAGDWGTRQMFF. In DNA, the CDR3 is TGTGCCTGTGACACTCCTGCCGGGGACTGGGGCACCCGACAGATGTTTTTC.

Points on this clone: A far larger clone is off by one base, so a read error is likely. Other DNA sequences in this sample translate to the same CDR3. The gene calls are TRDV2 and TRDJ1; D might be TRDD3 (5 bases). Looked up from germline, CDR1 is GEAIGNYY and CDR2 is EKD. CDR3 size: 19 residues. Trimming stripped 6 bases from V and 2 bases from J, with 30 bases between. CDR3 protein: CACSALDTAALHPTDKLIF. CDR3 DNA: TGTGCCTGTTCCGCGCTAGATACTGCAGCTCTACATCCAACCGATAAACTCATCTTT.

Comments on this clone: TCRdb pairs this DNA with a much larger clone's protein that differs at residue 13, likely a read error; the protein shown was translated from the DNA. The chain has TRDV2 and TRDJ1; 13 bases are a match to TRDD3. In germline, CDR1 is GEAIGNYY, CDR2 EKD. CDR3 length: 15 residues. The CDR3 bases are TGTGCCTGTGAAGAACTGGGGGATACGCGCTTAAAACCCATCTTT. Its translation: CACEELGDTRLKPIF.

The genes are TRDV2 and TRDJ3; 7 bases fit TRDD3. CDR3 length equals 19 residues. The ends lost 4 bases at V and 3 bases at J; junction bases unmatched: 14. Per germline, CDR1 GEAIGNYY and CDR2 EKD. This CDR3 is CACDLAADTRSWDTRQMFF. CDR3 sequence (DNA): TGTGCCTGTGATTTGGCGGCGGATACGCGGAGCTGGGACACCCGACAGATGTTTTTC.

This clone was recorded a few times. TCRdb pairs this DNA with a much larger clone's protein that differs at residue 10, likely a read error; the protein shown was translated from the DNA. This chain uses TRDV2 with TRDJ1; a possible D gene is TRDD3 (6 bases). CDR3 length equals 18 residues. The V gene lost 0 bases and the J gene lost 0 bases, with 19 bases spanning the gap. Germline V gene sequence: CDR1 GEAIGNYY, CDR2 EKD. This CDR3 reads CACDTLSGGHHYTDKLIF. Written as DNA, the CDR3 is TGTGCCTGTGACACCTTATCCGGGGGACACCATTACACCGATAAACTCATCTTT.

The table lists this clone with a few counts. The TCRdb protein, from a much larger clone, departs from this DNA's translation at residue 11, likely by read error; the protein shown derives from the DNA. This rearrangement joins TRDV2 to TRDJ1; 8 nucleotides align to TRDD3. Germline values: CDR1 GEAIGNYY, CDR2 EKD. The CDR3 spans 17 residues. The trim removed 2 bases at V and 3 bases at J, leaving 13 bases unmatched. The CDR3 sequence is CACDIIGLGEASDKLIF. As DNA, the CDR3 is TGTGCCTGTGACATAATAGGGCTGGGGGAGGCCTCCGATAAACTCATCTTT.

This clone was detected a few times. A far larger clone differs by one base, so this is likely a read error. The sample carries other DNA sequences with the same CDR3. The CDR3 DNA reads as TGTGCCTGCGACCCTTTGGTGGGGGATACGCGGTACCCCACTCAACGCAAATACACCGATAAACTCATCTTT. The encoded protein is CACDPLVGDTRYPTQRKYTDKLIF. The chain is built from TRDV2 and TRDJ1, with TRDD3 matching 11 bases. CDR3 length: 24 residues. J was trimmed by 0 bases and V by 7 bases; bases with no gene match: 33. Germline CDR1 reads GEAIGNYY; CDR2 reads EKD.

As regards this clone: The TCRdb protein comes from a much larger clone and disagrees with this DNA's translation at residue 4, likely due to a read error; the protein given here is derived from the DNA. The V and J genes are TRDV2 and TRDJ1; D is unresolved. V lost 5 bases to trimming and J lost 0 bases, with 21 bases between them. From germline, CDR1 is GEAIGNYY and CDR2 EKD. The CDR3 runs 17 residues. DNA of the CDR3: TGTGCCTGTGGCAGTCTCAGATCCGAGGCCTACACCGATAAACTCATCTTT. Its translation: CACGSLRSEAYTDKLIF.

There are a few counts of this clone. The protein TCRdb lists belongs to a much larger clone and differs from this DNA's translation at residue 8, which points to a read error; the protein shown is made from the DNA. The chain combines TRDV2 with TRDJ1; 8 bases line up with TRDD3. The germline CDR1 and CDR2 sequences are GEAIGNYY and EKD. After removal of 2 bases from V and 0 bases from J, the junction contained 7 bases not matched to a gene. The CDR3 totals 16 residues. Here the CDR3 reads CACDILGGSYTDKLIF. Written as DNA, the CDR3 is TGTGCCTGTGACATACTGGGGGGTTCGTACACCGATAAACTCATCTTT.

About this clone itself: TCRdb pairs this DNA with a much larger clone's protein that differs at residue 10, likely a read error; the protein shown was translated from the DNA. In nucleotides, the CDR3 is TGTGCCTGTGACACCCTATTTGTGGGGGAAACCGATAAACTCATCTTT. As protein: CACDTLFVGETDKLIF. The V call is TRDV2, the J call TRDJ1, with 7 bases matching TRDD3. Germline CDR1 GEAIGNYY, CDR2 EKD. V lost 0 bases, J lost 2 bases, and 8 bases stayed unmatched. The CDR3 covers 16 residues.